A selection of T cell receptor beta chains follows, all from one sample in a study of cytomegalovirus exposure and HLA in healthy donors. Only in-frame clones appear in the TCRdb table, and some are missing; sequencing was by immunoSEQ multiplex PCR. The data show 150,000 to 180,000 clones, approximately 75% seen once. The sequencing sample was made of PBMCs. Receptors were obtained from a man aged 18 to 30 in good health and CMV-seronegative. CDR3s include the opening cysteine and the closing phenylalanine or tryptophan. The order of the fields is D gene, J gene, V gene, clone size, CDR3 protein, CDR3 DNA. A D gene is named only where the DNA matches it firmly. Size is omitted from some rows. Given values are once, few, many or a class for expanded clones.

d_gene: -
j_gene: TRBJ2-3
v_gene: TRBV6-5
abundance: -
CDR3aa: CASSSILGSDTQYF
CDR3nt: TGTGCCAGCAGTTCGATACTAGGATCAGATACGCAGTATTTT

d_gene: TRBD1
j_gene: TRBJ1-5
v_gene: TRBV18
abundance: -
CDR3aa: CASSPSGGAGFQPQHF
CDR3nt: TGTGCCAGCTCACCTTCAGGGGGCGCAGGGTTTCAGCCCCAGCATTTT

d_gene: TRBD1
j_gene: TRBJ2-6
v_gene: TRBV30
abundance: -
CDR3aa: CAWSGQGRSNGANGLTF
CDR3nt: TGTGCCTGGAGTGGACAGGGGCGGAGCAATGGGGCCAACGGCCTGACTTTC

d_gene: TRBD1
j_gene: TRBJ1-6
v_gene: TRBV4-2
abundance: -
CDR3aa: CASSQDGDRGRFNSPLHF
CDR3nt: TGTGCCAGCAGCCAAGACGGGGACAGGGGGAGGTTTAATTCACCCCTCCACTTT

d_gene: TRBD1
j_gene: TRBJ2-2
v_gene: TRBV6-1
abundance: -
CDR3aa: CASSDGTANTGELFF
CDR3nt: TGTGCCAGCTCTGATGGGACAGCTAACACCGGGGAGCTGTTTTTT

d_gene: TRBD1
j_gene: TRBJ1-1
v_gene: TRBV5-1
abundance: -
CDR3aa: CASSLAQRAGGTEAFF
CDR3nt: TGCGCCAGCAGCTTGGCCCAGAGGGCAGGGGGCACTGAAGCTTTCTTT

d_gene: -
j_gene: TRBJ2-1
v_gene: TRBV7-2
abundance: -
CDR3aa: CASSLAREDNEQFF
CDR3nt: TGTGCCAGCAGCTTAGCCAGGGAGGACAATGAGCAGTTCTTC

d_gene: TRBD1
j_gene: TRBJ1-4
v_gene: TRBV30
abundance: -
CDR3aa: CAWSTGVSNEKLFF
CDR3nt: TGTGCCTGGAGTACAGGGGTTTCTAATGAAAAACTGTTTTTT

d_gene: TRBD1
j_gene: TRBJ2-5
v_gene: TRBV11-2
abundance: -
CDR3aa: CASSLRGRETQYF
CDR3nt: TGTGCCAGCAGCCTCAGGGGGCGGGAGACCCAGTACTTC

d_gene: TRBD1
j_gene: TRBJ2-5
v_gene: TRBV5-4
abundance: -
CDR3aa: CASSQPGQGQETQYF
CDR3nt: TGTGCCAGCAGCCAGCCGGGACAGGGGCAAGAGACCCAGTACTTC

d_gene: TRBD1
j_gene: TRBJ2-1
v_gene: TRBV6-1
abundance: -
CDR3aa: CASSVISGQVPYNEQFF
CDR3nt: TGTGCCAGCAGTGTAATTTCGGGACAGGTCCCCTACAATGAGCAGTTCTTC

d_gene: TRBD1
j_gene: TRBJ2-1
v_gene: TRBV5-8
abundance: -
CDR3aa: CASSQGQFSYNEQFF
CDR3nt: TGTGCCAGCAGCCAGGGACAGTTCTCCTACAATGAGCAGTTCTTC

d_gene: TRBD2
j_gene: TRBJ2-5
v_gene: TRBV7-8
abundance: few
CDR3aa: CASSLGLAGDLGTQYF
CDR3nt: TGTGCCAGCAGCTTAGGACTAGCGGGGGACTTAGGGACCCAGTACTTC

d_gene: -
j_gene: TRBJ2-1
v_gene: TRBV21-1
abundance: -
CDR3aa: CASSSRSKTRPSEQFF
CDR3nt: TGTGCCAGCAGCTCCCGATCGAAGACGAGGCCCTCCGAGCAGTTCTTC

d_gene: -
j_gene: TRBJ1-1
v_gene: TRBV11-2
abundance: -
CDR3aa: CASSPGQIEAFF
CDR3nt: TGTGCCAGCAGCCCTGGACAGATTGAAGCTTTCTTT

d_gene: TRBD1
j_gene: TRBJ1-1
v_gene: TRBV4-3
abundance: -
CDR3aa: CASSQDGTGKAFF
CDR3nt: TGCGCCAGCAGCCAAGATGGGACAGGGAAAGCTTTCTTT

d_gene: -
j_gene: TRBJ2-3
v_gene: TRBV14
abundance: -
CDR3aa: CASSHVGRTLGHTQYF
CDR3nt: TGTGCCAGCAGCCATGTCGGGCGGACTTTGGGCCATACGCAGTATTTT

d_gene: -
j_gene: TRBJ1-1
v_gene: TRBV27
abundance: -
CDR3aa: CASSVPPGRSGTEAFF
CDR3nt: TGTGCCAGCAGTGTCCCGCCCGGGCGGAGCGGCACTGAAGCTTTCTTT

d_gene: -
j_gene: TRBJ2-3
v_gene: TRBV5-6
abundance: once
CDR3aa: CASMGTSSTDTQYF
CDR3nt: TGTGCCAGCATGGGGACTTCTAGCACAGATACGCAGTATTTT

d_gene: -
j_gene: TRBJ2-2
v_gene: TRBV5-1
abundance: -
CDR3aa: CASSLAPQGSGTGELFF
CDR3nt: TGCGCCAGCAGCTTGGCACCGCAGGGCTCGGGCACCGGGGAGCTGTTTTTT

d_gene: -
j_gene: TRBJ1-1
v_gene: TRBV30
abundance: -
CDR3aa: CAWRADSYTEAFF
CDR3nt: TGTGCCTGGAGAGCGGACAGTTACACTGAAGCTTTCTTT

d_gene: TRBD1
j_gene: TRBJ2-1
v_gene: TRBV19
abundance: -
CDR3aa: CASSIDLDRETYNEQFF
CDR3nt: TGTGCCAGTAGTATAGACCTAGACAGGGAGACCTACAATGAGCAGTTCTTC

d_gene: TRBD1
j_gene: TRBJ1-6
v_gene: TRBV10-3
abundance: -
CDR3aa: CAISRDRANSPLHF
CDR3nt: TGTGCCATCAGTCGGGACAGGGCTAATTCACCCCTCCACTTT

d_gene: -
j_gene: TRBJ2-6
v_gene: TRBV19
abundance: -
CDR3aa: CASSISRAGANVLTF
CDR3nt: TGTGCCAGTAGTATATCCAGGGCCGGGGCCAACGTCCTGACTTTC

d_gene: TRBD1
j_gene: TRBJ1-6
v_gene: TRBV10-3
abundance: -
CDR3aa: CAISGTGGPSPLHF
CDR3nt: TGTGCCATATCGGGGACAGGGGGCCCGTCACCCCTCCACTTT

d_gene: -
j_gene: TRBJ1-5
v_gene: TRBV2
abundance: -
CDR3aa: CASSLDSPSNQPQHF
CDR3nt: TGTGCCAGCAGTCTGGACAGTCCTAGCAATCAGCCCCAGCATTTT

d_gene: TRBD2
j_gene: TRBJ2-3
v_gene: TRBV15
abundance: -
CDR3aa: CATSGRTSGGARDTQYF
CDR3nt: TGTGCCACCAGCGGAAGGACTAGCGGGGGGGCCAGGGATACGCAGTATTTT

d_gene: TRBD1
j_gene: TRBJ2-5
v_gene: TRBV11-3
abundance: -
CDR3aa: CASSSTGAKETQYF
CDR3nt: TGTGCCAGCAGCTCCACAGGGGCCAAAGAGACCCAGTACTTC

d_gene: TRBD1
j_gene: TRBJ2-7
v_gene: TRBV27
abundance: -
CDR3aa: CASRYKGQGSYEQYF
CDR3nt: TGTGCCAGCAGATACAAAGGACAGGGCTCCTACGAGCAGTACTTC

d_gene: -
j_gene: TRBJ2-3
v_gene: TRBV2
abundance: -
CDR3aa: CASIPDRDTQYF
CDR3nt: TGTGCCAGCATTCCCGACAGAGATACGCAGTATTTT

d_gene: TRBD2
j_gene: TRBJ2-2
v_gene: TRBV19
abundance: -
CDR3aa: CASSLGTRARAGELFF
CDR3nt: TGTGCCAGTAGTCTCGGGACTAGAGCGCGGGCCGGGGAGCTGTTTTTT

d_gene: -
j_gene: TRBJ1-2
v_gene: TRBV30
abundance: -
CDR3aa: CAWSVPGSGPAGGYTF
CDR3nt: TGTGCCTGGAGTGTACCTGGGTCTGGGCCGGCGGGTGGCTACACCTTC

d_gene: -
j_gene: TRBJ1-2
v_gene: TRBV5-1
abundance: -
CDR3aa: CASSLEMGAPGYTF
CDR3nt: TGCGCCAGCAGCTTGGAAATGGGGGCGCCTGGCTACACCTTC

d_gene: -
j_gene: TRBJ1-1
v_gene: TRBV7-3
abundance: -
CDR3aa: CASSSMDGGRTEAFF
CDR3nt: TGTGCCAGCAGCTCTATGGACGGGGGGAGGACTGAAGCTTTCTTT

d_gene: TRBD1
j_gene: TRBJ2-1
v_gene: TRBV29-1
abundance: -
CDR3aa: CSVEGRGSYNEQFF
CDR3nt: TGCAGCGTTGAAGGCAGGGGGTCCTACAATGAGCAGTTCTTC

d_gene: -
j_gene: TRBJ2-1
v_gene: TRBV2
abundance: -
CDR3aa: CASSENGYNEQFF
CDR3nt: TGTGCCAGCAGTGAAAACGGGTACAATGAGCAGTTCTTC

d_gene: TRBD1
j_gene: TRBJ2-3
v_gene: TRBV6-6
abundance: -
CDR3aa: CASSYRRDSYTDTQYF
CDR3nt: TGTGCCAGCAGTTACCGCAGGGACAGTTACACAGATACGCAGTATTTT

d_gene: -
j_gene: TRBJ2-7
v_gene: TRBV2
abundance: -
CDR3aa: CASSDFGRAYEQYF
CDR3nt: TGTGCCAGCAGTGACTTCGGCAGGGCTTACGAGCAGTACTTC

d_gene: -
j_gene: TRBJ2-1
v_gene: TRBV19
abundance: -
CDR3aa: CASSTTGFSYNEQFF
CDR3nt: TGTGCCAGTAGTACGACGGGATTCTCCTACAATGAGCAGTTCTTC

d_gene: TRBD1
j_gene: TRBJ2-3
v_gene: TRBV29-1
abundance: -
CDR3aa: CSVGTGADTQYF
CDR3nt: TGCAGCGTCGGTACAGGGGCAGATACGCAGTATTTT

d_gene: TRBD1
j_gene: TRBJ2-7
v_gene: TRBV11-3
abundance: few
CDR3aa: CASSLDPARGLYEQYF
CDR3nt: TGTGCCAGCAGCTTAGATCCGGCCAGGGGGCTCTACGAGCAGTACTTC

d_gene: -
j_gene: TRBJ2-4
v_gene: TRBV4-2
abundance: -
CDR3aa: CASSQEEILAKNIQYF
CDR3nt: TGTGCCAGCAGCCAAGAAGAGATACTAGCCAAAAACATTCAGTACTTC

d_gene: TRBD1
j_gene: TRBJ1-3
v_gene: TRBV28
abundance: -
CDR3aa: CASSTEGQGVAGNTIYF
CDR3nt: TGTGCCAGCAGCACCGAAGGACAGGGGGTTGCTGGAAACACCATATATTTT

d_gene: -
j_gene: TRBJ1-2
v_gene: TRBV19
abundance: -
CDR3aa: CASAPARDPGYTF
CDR3nt: TGTGCCAGTGCTCCAGCGCGGGACCCTGGCTACACCTTC

d_gene: TRBD2
j_gene: TRBJ2-1
v_gene: TRBV14
abundance: -
CDR3aa: CASSQELRLSGGGNEQFF
CDR3nt: TGTGCCAGCAGCCAAGAGCTCAGACTCAGCGGGGGGGGAAATGAGCAGTTCTTC

d_gene: -
j_gene: TRBJ2-5
v_gene: TRBV27
abundance: -
CDR3aa: CASSPLNVQETQYF
CDR3nt: TGTGCCAGTAGTCCACTCAACGTACAAGAGACCCAGTACTTC

d_gene: TRBD1
j_gene: TRBJ1-5
v_gene: TRBV2
abundance: once
CDR3aa: CASSEARDRMNQPQHF
CDR3nt: TGTGCCAGCAGTGAAGCCCGGGACAGGATGAATCAGCCCCAGCATTTT

d_gene: TRBD1
j_gene: TRBJ1-1
v_gene: TRBV6-1
abundance: -
CDR3aa: CASSLVDRVAEAFF
CDR3nt: TGTGCCAGCAGTCTTGTTGACAGGGTAGCTGAAGCTTTCTTT

d_gene: TRBD1
j_gene: TRBJ2-6
v_gene: TRBV10-3
abundance: -
CDR3aa: CAINPGQYSGANVLTF
CDR3nt: TGTGCCATCAACCCGGGACAGTACTCTGGGGCCAACGTCCTGACTTTC

d_gene: TRBD2
j_gene: TRBJ2-3
v_gene: TRBV7-9
abundance: -
CDR3aa: CASSLARVSGATDTQYF
CDR3nt: TGTGCCAGCAGCTTAGCGCGGGTTAGCGGGGCGACAGATACGCAGTATTTT